This T cell receptor beta chain appears in the sequencing data of a study of T cell clones after liver transplantation. About the research overall: TCRbeta sequencing after a pre-transplant mixed lymphocyte reaction identified graft-donor-reactive clones, later tracked in post-transplant blood. Graft-donor-reactive sequences were compared with third-party-reactive TCRbeta sequences from pre-transplant mixed lymphocyte reactions. Without induction therapy, subjects received standard immunosuppression until 12-24 months post-transplant.

Germline CDR1 and CDR2: MNHNS and SASEGT. V was trimmed by 3 bases and J by 0 bases, leaving 9 bases between them. The CDR3 totals 15 residues. Clones were sequenced by immunoSEQ multiplex PCR, and TCRdb holds only the in-frame ones, with some missing. The data contain around 100,000 clones, about 88% of them singletons. The V and J genes are TRBV6-1 and TRBJ1-5; possibly TRBD1 for D (5 bases). The TCR was taken from a human patient who received a liver transplant. These T cells may partly come from the graft donor. The sequencing here drew on CD4+ T cells from blood, taken around 49 months after liver transplant. The CDR3 sequence: CASSEGPYSNQPQHF. CDR3 sequence (DNA): TGTGCCAGCAGTGAGGGGCCTTATAGCAATCAGCCCCAGCATTTT.